A selection of T cell receptor beta chains follows, all from one sample in a study of cytomegalovirus exposure and HLA in healthy donors. The protocol was immunoSEQ multiplex PCR, while the TCRdb copy is restricted to in-frame clones and leaves out a portion. Among fewer than 75,000 clones listed, about 80% were seen once. Sequencing input: PBMCs. The receptors derive from a man younger than 40 in good health and CMV-seronegative. Both conserved end residues are part of each CDR3. A D gene is named only where the DNA matches it firmly. Some rows have no size entry. The others give once, few or many, or a class for an expanded clone.

>-|few|TRBJ1-1|TRBV6-6
TGTGCCAGCAGTTACGACAGGCCAAAAACTGAAGCTTTCTTT
CASSYDRPKTEAFF
>TRBD1|once|TRBJ2-5|TRBV7-7
TGTGCTAGCAGCCTAGGGACAGGGGGTTTGGAGACCCAGTACTTC
CASSLGTGGLETQYF
>TRBD1|-|TRBJ1-2|TRBV5-1
TGCGCCAGCAGCTTGGCCGGACAGGGGATGGATGGCTACACCTTC
CASSLAGQGMDGYTF
>TRBD2|-|TRBJ2-4|TRBV19
TGTGCCAGTAGTATCACAGGACTAGCGGAAAACATTCAGTACTTC
CASSITGLAENIQYF
>TRBD1|-|TRBJ1-6|TRBV10-3
TGTGCCATCAAGCAGGGGGGTATTAATTCACCCCTCCACTTT
CAIKQGGINSPLHF
>TRBD1|once|TRBJ2-3|TRBV5-8
TGTGCCAGCAGCTTGGGTGACAGGGGGTTTGGAGATACGCAGTATTTT
CASSLGDRGFGDTQYF
>TRBD2|-|TRBJ2-1|TRBV14
TGTGCCAGCACCGGTAGCGGGATTGAGCAGTTCTTC
CASTGSGIEQFF
>-|-|TRBJ2-7|TRBV7-2
TGTGCCAGCAGCTTACTACCCCACTCCTACGAGCAGTACTTC
CASSLLPHSYEQYF
>-|-|TRBJ1-4|TRBV13
TGTGCCAGCAGGTGGCAGGGTTATGGGTCGACTAATGAAAAACTGTTTTTT
CASRWQGYGSTNEKLFF
>-|-|TRBJ1-1|TRBV6-6
TGTGCCAGCAGCTCGCTCGGGGATGGTACTGAAGCTTTCTTT
CASSSLGDGTEAFF
>TRBD1|-|TRBJ2-2|TRBV7-2
TGTGCCAGCAGCTTAAGGGGACAGACCACCGGGGAGCTGTTTTTT
CASSLRGQTTGELFF
>-|-|TRBJ1-6|TRBV7-6
TGTGCCAGCAGCCCCTACGGCGGGGTTGATTCACCCCTCCACTTT
CASSPYGGVDSPLHF
>-|-|TRBJ1-2|TRBV20-1
TGCAGTGCTAGCGGGATTGGGGGCTACACCTTC
CSASGIGGYTF
>TRBD1|-|TRBJ1-1|TRBV9
TGTGCCAGCAGCGGACAGGGGGCTTGGAACACTGAAGCTTTCTTT
CASSGQGAWNTEAFF
>TRBD1|-|TRBJ2-6|TRBV5-1
TGCGCCAGCAGCTGGAGCCTTCGACAGGGGGCGCGCTCTGGGGCCAACGTCCTGACTTTC
CASSWSLRQGARSGANVLTF
>TRBD1|-|TRBJ1-6|TRBV10-3
TGTGCCATCAGTCCCGCGGACAGGGCAAGGAATTCACCCCTCCACTTT
CAISPADRARNSPLHF
>TRBD2|-|TRBJ2-7|TRBV6-5
TGTGCCAGCAGCCCCGAGGGGACTAGTTCCTACGAGCAGTACTTC
CASSPEGTSSYEQYF
>-|few|TRBJ2-7|TRBV21-1
TGTGCCAGCACGGAGCGGGAAGTACCCTACGAGCAGTACTTC
CASTEREVPYEQYF
>-|-|TRBJ1-6|TRBV30
TGTGCCTGGAGTGGTCAGTATAATTCACCCCTCCACTTT
CAWSGQYNSPLHF
>TRBD2|-|TRBJ2-2|TRBV10-3
TGTGCCATCAGACCGGGACTAGATGAACAGGGGGAGCTGTTTTTT
CAIRPGLDEQGELFF
>-|once|TRBJ1-3|TRBV9
TGTGCCAGCAGCCCGGGAGGGGGGCCTGGAAACACCATATATTTT
CASSPGGGPGNTIYF